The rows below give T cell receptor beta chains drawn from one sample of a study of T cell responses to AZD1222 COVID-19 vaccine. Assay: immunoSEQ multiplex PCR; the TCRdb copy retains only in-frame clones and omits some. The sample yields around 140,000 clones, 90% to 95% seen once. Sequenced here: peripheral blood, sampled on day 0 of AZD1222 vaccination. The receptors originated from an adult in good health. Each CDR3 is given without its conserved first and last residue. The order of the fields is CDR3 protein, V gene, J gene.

cdr3_aa: ASSMAAAKNIQY
v_call: TRBV19
j_call: TRBJ2-4

cdr3_aa: ASSRGVSQPQH
v_call: TRBV19
j_call: TRBJ1-5

cdr3_aa: ASSLWTAGTGELF
v_call: TRBV5-1
j_call: TRBJ2-2

cdr3_aa: ASSSRTVMNTEAF
v_call: TRBV7-2
j_call: TRBJ1-1

cdr3_aa: ATTGRGAYNEQF
v_call: TRBV19
j_call: TRBJ2-1

cdr3_aa: ASSQDSEGSREQY
v_call: TRBV3-1/TRBV3-2
j_call: TRBJ2-7

cdr3_aa: ASSPEPLASGSYNEQF
v_call: TRBV4-1
j_call: TRBJ2-1

cdr3_aa: SVEVAKNIQY
v_call: TRBV29-1
j_call: TRBJ2-4

cdr3_aa: ASSELGQGTYNEQF
v_call: TRBV6-1
j_call: TRBJ2-1

cdr3_aa: ASSLEASGRLRNYEQY
v_call: TRBV5-1
j_call: TRBJ2-7

cdr3_aa: ASSLLTGSTDTQY
v_call: TRBV7-8
j_call: TRBJ2-3

cdr3_aa: ASRGQNNSPLH
v_call: TRBV27
j_call: TRBJ1-6

cdr3_aa: ASSSISASTDTQY
v_call: TRBV5-1
j_call: TRBJ2-3

cdr3_aa: ASSVEGGDIGELF
v_call: TRBV9
j_call: TRBJ2-2

cdr3_aa: ASSYYSGGTEAF
v_call: TRBV6-2/TRBV6-3
j_call: TRBJ1-1

cdr3_aa: AWSVFEGIEAF
v_call: TRBV30
j_call: TRBJ1-1

cdr3_aa: ASSLGAEAF
v_call: TRBV5-6
j_call: TRBJ1-1

cdr3_aa: VRSFHGGPWF
v_call: TRBV7-5
j_call: TRBJ2-1

cdr3_aa: ASSLRGRGANTGELF
v_call: TRBV27
j_call: TRBJ2-2

cdr3_aa: ASSMRQVNEQF
v_call: TRBV19
j_call: TRBJ2-1

cdr3_aa: ASKTAGGYGYT
v_call: TRBV9
j_call: TRBJ1-2

cdr3_aa: ASTRTEGLNEQF
v_call: TRBV2
j_call: TRBJ2-1

cdr3_aa: ASRQGWNEQF
v_call: TRBV27
j_call: TRBJ2-1

cdr3_aa: ASSIEVGRGIQPQH
v_call: TRBV19
j_call: TRBJ1-5

cdr3_aa: ASSVATGAEAF
v_call: TRBV9
j_call: TRBJ1-1

cdr3_aa: ASSQGQGTYEQY
v_call: TRBV3-1/TRBV3-2
j_call: TRBJ2-7

cdr3_aa: ASSLSGSPNTEAF
v_call: TRBV7-6
j_call: TRBJ1-1